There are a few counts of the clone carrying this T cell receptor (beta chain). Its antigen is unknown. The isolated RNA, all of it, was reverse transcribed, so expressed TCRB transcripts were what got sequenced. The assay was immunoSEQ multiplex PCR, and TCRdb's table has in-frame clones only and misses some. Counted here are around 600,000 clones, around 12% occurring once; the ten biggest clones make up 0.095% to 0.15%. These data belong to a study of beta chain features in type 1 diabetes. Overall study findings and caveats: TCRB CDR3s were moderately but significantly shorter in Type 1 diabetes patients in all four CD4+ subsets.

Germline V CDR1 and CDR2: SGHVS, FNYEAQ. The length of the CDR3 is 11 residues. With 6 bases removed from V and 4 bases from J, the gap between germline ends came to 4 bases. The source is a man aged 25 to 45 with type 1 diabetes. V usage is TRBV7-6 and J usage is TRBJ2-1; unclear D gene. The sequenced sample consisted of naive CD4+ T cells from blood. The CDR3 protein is CASSVYNEQFF. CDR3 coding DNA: TGTGCCAGCAGTGTGTACAATGAGCAGTTCTTC.